A selection of T cell receptor beta chains follows, all from one sample in a study of T cells in localized non-small cell lung cancer. Measured with immunoSEQ multiplex PCR; TCRdb has only the in-frame clones, and not every one. The sample has about 4,000 clones; around two fifths are singletons. The sequences come from lung tumor tissue, collected before any cancer treatment. The receptors here all came from a woman aged 35 to 70 with stage I lung adenocarcinoma. The CDR3 runs from the conserved cysteine through the conserved F or W. The order of the fields is D gene, V gene, clone size, J gene, CDR3 protein, CDR3 DNA. D genes are given only for firm matches. Clone size is not always given. Where it is, it says once, few, many or a class for expanded clones.

>TRBD2|TRBV6-8|few|TRBJ2-7
CASSSPRAGAYEQYF
TGTGCCAGCAGTTCCCCTCGGGCGGGAGCCTACGAGCAGTACTTC
>-|TRBV28|-|TRBJ2-1
CASSLSAEGEREQFF
TGTGCCAGCAGTTTGTCGGCTGAGGGAGAGCGAGAGCAGTTCTTC
>-|TRBV19|-|TRBJ1-1
CASTTTGGANTEAFF
TGTGCCAGTACCACTACCGGGGGGGCGAACACTGAAGCTTTCTTT
>-|TRBV6-8|few|TRBJ2-7
CAVRGAAIYEQYF
TGTGCCGTCAGGGGCGCTGCGATTTACGAGCAGTACTTC
>TRBD2|TRBV11-3|-|TRBJ2-2
CASSLGRTSGILWPGELFF
TGTGCCAGCAGCTTAGGGAGGACTAGCGGGATTTTGTGGCCCGGGGAGCTGTTTTTT
>-|TRBV6-8|-|TRBJ2-4
CASRDPIAKNIQYF
TGTGCCAGCAGAGACCCCATAGCCAAAAACATTCAGTACTTC
>-|TRBV9|-|TRBJ2-1
CASSVVSGSGGSPNEQFF
TGTGCCAGCAGCGTAGTTAGTGGTTCGGGTGGGAGCCCCAATGAGCAGTTCTTC
>TRBD1|TRBV18|-|TRBJ1-4
CASSPMGTDNEKLFF
TGTGCCAGCTCACCTATGGGGACAGATAATGAAAAACTGTTTTTT
>TRBD1|TRBV19|-|TRBJ1-2
CASSRGTAIYGYTF
TGTGCCAGTAGCCGTGGGACAGCTATCTATGGCTACACCTTC
>TRBD1|TRBV19|-|TRBJ1-1
CASSPGQGQAEAFF
TGTGCCAGTAGTCCGGGACAGGGACAGGCCGAAGCTTTCTTT
>TRBD1|TRBV25-1|-|TRBJ2-2
CASSGTGDTGELFF
TGTGCCAGCAGTGGGACAGGGGACACCGGGGAGCTGTTTTTT
>-|TRBV19|-|TRBJ1-5
CASNYRNGPQHF
TGTGCCAGTAATTACAGAAATGGGCCCCAGCATTTT
>TRBD1|TRBV2|-|TRBJ2-7
CASSAAGTGDSREQYF
TGTGCCAGCAGTGCAGCCGGGACAGGGGATTCGAGGGAGCAGTACTTC
>-|TRBV25-1|-|TRBJ2-1
CASGRVTDNEQFF
TGTGCCAGCGGCCGGGTAACGGACAATGAGCAGTTCTTC
>TRBD1|TRBV28|-|TRBJ1-1
CASRYLGTGNTEAFF
TGTGCCAGCAGATATCTTGGGACAGGGAACACTGAAGCTTTCTTT
>TRBD1|TRBV11-3|-|TRBJ2-7
CASSSRQGMNEQYF
TGTGCCAGCAGCTCTAGACAGGGGATGAACGAGCAGTACTTC
>TRBD2|TRBV19|-|TRBJ2-2
CASMTAGGQSGAGELFF
TGTGCCAGTATGACGGCGGGAGGGCAGTCAGGGGCCGGGGAGCTGTTTTTT
>-|TRBV15|-|TRBJ1-2
CATSQDVSYYGYTF
TGTGCCACCAGCCAGGACGTTAGTTACTATGGCTACACCTTC
>TRBD1|TRBV9|few|TRBJ1-3
CASSVAQGTGNTIYF
TGTGCCAGCAGCGTTGCACAGGGGACTGGAAACACCATATATTTT
>TRBD2|TRBV6-8|medium-sized|TRBJ2-3
CASSDGGRADTQYF
TGTGCCAGCAGTGACGGCGGGAGGGCAGATACGCAGTATTTT
>TRBD2|TRBV29-1|once|TRBJ2-1
CSVEPPGTRIRNEQFF
TGCAGCGTTGAGCCACCCGGGACTAGAATTCGAAATGAGCAGTTCTTC
>TRBD1|TRBV18|-|TRBJ2-7
CASATGGSYEQYF
TGTGCCAGCGCGACAGGGGGCTCCTACGAGCAGTACTTC
>-|TRBV18|-|TRBJ2-7
CASSPRANADAGEQYF
TGTGCCAGCTCACCGAGGGCCAACGCCGACGCGGGTGAGCAGTACTTC
>-|TRBV7-5|-|TRBJ2-1
CASSSRVSRNEQFF
TGTGCCAGCAGCTCGCGGGTCTCTCGGAATGAGCAGTTCTTC
>-|TRBV2|few|TRBJ2-2
CASSVRTSNTGELFF
TGTGCCAGCAGTGTCAGGACATCGAACACCGGGGAGCTGTTTTTT
>-|TRBV6-1|-|TRBJ2-7
CASSEEGPTYEQYF
TGTGCCAGCAGTGAAGAGGGTCCCACCTACGAGCAGTACTTC
>-|TRBV5-1|-|TRBJ1-1
CASKRGSGDVTEAFF
TGCGCCAGCAAAAGAGGTAGTGGGGACGTCACTGAAGCTTTCTTT
>TRBD1|TRBV18|-|TRBJ2-5
CASSPDRVAAKETQYF
TGTGCCAGCTCACCCGACAGGGTCGCGGCAAAAGAGACCCAGTACTTC
>-|TRBV7-5|-|TRBJ1-3
CASSLAMYGGDTIYF
TGTGCCAGCAGCTTAGCCATGTACGGGGGAGACACCATATATTTT
>TRBD2|TRBV6-8|-|TRBJ2-2
CASSGTSGDTGELFF
TGTGCCAGCAGTGGGACTAGCGGGGACACCGGGGAGCTGTTTTTT
>TRBD2|TRBV29-1|-|TRBJ2-1
CSVDNPGGPNEQFF
TGCAGCGTTGATAATCCGGGAGGGCCGAATGAGCAGTTCTTC
>TRBD2|TRBV28|-|TRBJ2-7
CASSLAGGRPHEQYF
TGTGCCAGCAGTTTAGCGGGAGGCAGGCCCCACGAGCAGTACTTC
>-|TRBV11-3|few|TRBJ2-1
CASSVGWSYNEQFF
TGTGCCAGCAGCGTGGGCTGGTCCTACAATGAGCAGTTCTTC
>-|TRBV6-8|-|TRBJ2-2
CASSTGTDTGELFF
TGTGCCAGCAGTACGGGGACGGACACCGGGGAGCTGTTTTTT
>-|TRBV18|-|TRBJ2-1
CASSRGESSYNEQFF
TGTGCCAGCTCCCGTGGGGAGAGCTCCTACAATGAGCAGTTCTTC
>-|TRBV5-1|-|TRBJ2-3
CASSFRESTDTQYF
TGCGCCAGCAGCTTCCGGGAGAGCACAGATACGCAGTATTTT
>-|TRBV6-8|few|TRBJ2-3
CASSYYAVTDTQYF
TGTGCCAGCAGTTATTATGCGGTCACAGATACGCAGTATTTT
>-|TRBV1|-|TRBJ2-3
CASSQVLAGGRDTQYF
TGCGCCAGCAGCCAGGTTTTAGCGGGAGGGAGGGATACGCAGTATTTT
>-|TRBV19|-|TRBJ2-7
CASSRQAIGYEQYF
TGTGCCAGTAGTCGGCAGGCCATTGGCTACGAGCAGTACTTC
>TRBD1|TRBV29-1|few|TRBJ1-2
CSVPRDRDSGGYTF
TGCAGCGTTCCCCGGGACAGGGATTCTGGGGGCTACACCTTC
>-|TRBV6-8|few|TRBJ1-1
CASHQGYTEAFF
TGTGCCAGCCACCAGGGGTATACTGAAGCTTTCTTT
>-|TRBV18|-|TRBJ2-1
CASSPPFSGKYNEQFF
TGTGCCAGCTCACCACCGTTTAGCGGAAAATACAATGAGCAGTTCTTC
>-|TRBV15|-|TRBJ2-7
CATSTRGQAYEQYF
TGTGCCACCAGCACCCGGGGTCAGGCCTACGAGCAGTACTTC
>TRBD2|TRBV19|-|TRBJ2-1
CASSLTSGSFDEQFF
TGTGCCAGTAGTCTGACTAGCGGGAGTTTCGATGAGCAGTTCTTC
>TRBD1|TRBV11-3|few|TRBJ1-4
CASSFPGGSEKLFF
TGTGCCAGCAGCTTCCCAGGGGGTAGTGAAAAACTGTTTTTT
>-|TRBV19|few|TRBJ1-2
CASDTGMNYGYTF
TGTGCCAGCGATACAGGGATGAACTATGGCTACACCTTC
>-|TRBV6-8|-|TRBJ2-1
CASSFERASSYNEQFF
TGTGCCAGCTCCTTTGAGAGGGCGAGCTCCTACAATGAGCAGTTCTTC
>-|TRBV11-3|few|TRBJ1-5
CASSPRAYSNQPQHF
TGTGCCAGCAGCCCCAGGGCCTATAGCAATCAGCCCCAGCATTTT
>-|TRBV14|-|TRBJ2-1
CASSQDNREQFF
TGTGCCAGCAGCCAAGATAATCGTGAGCAGTTCTTC
>-|TRBV9|medium-sized|TRBJ1-3
CASDLLGVGNTIYF
TGTGCCAGCGATCTCTTGGGAGTTGGAAACACCATATATTTT
>-|TRBV18|-|TRBJ1-5
CASAGMGQGGNQPQHF
TGTGCCAGCGCTGGGATGGGACAAGGGGGCAATCAGCCCCAGCATTTT
>-|TRBV10-2|-|TRBJ2-1
CASRWAGKPYNEQFF
TGCGCCAGCAGGTGGGCGGGGAAGCCCTACAATGAGCAGTTCTTC
>TRBD1|TRBV11-3|medium-sized|TRBJ2-2
CASRRDRVETGELFF
TGTGCCAGCAGGCGAGACAGGGTTGAAACCGGGGAGCTGTTTTTT